The clone carrying this TCR beta chain is a singleton in its sample. The data originate from a study of blood T cell repertoires in COVID-19. Under the authors' procedure: Reference gene primer amplification gave nucleated cell count estimates. The repertoire was sequenced with immunoSEQ multiplex PCR; TCRdb's copy has only in-frame clones and lacks some. D and trimming were read from the DNA, whereas the V and J calls and clone size are those reported in that table. The sample lists some 310,000 clones; 90% were seen once. A Seattle source enrolled patients during active infection and followed them longitudinally. This receptor was identified in a middle-aged woman with COVID-19, enrolled during active disease. The sequencing input was peripheral blood.

Here the CDR3 DNA reads TGCGCCAGCAGCTTGGATGTGGGCCTGAGCTCCTACGAGCAGTACTTC. Protein: CASSLDVGLSSYEQYF. The chain carries TRBV5-1 and TRBJ2-7; D call uncertain. The V and J ends lost 0 bases and 0 bases respectively, with 13 bases between them. The germline V gene encodes CDR1 SGHRS and CDR2 YFSETQ. The CDR3 runs to 16 residues.